This T cell receptor beta chain emerged from a study of tumor and adjacent non-tumor tissue in lung cancer. This sample's RNA came from whole unsorted tissue. The normal lung tissue was taken more than 3 cm from the tumor edge. Comments on this clonotype: Its antigen is unidentified. Just one base apart from a much larger clone, this may be a read error.

Three rounds of nested PCR, following a modified ARM-PCR protocol, produced the TCRbeta library. MiXCR, run by TCRdb on the multiplex PCR reads, gives a single entry per CDR3 protein. The sample carries some 99,000 distinct CDR3 sequences, roughly two thirds recorded once. General study findings and limits: Significantly higher TCR diversity was found in tumor than normal lung.

The CDR3 is 12 residues long. Germline V CDR1 and CDR2: SGHVS, FQNEAQ. The chain couples TRBV7-8 to TRBJ2-1, with D unresolved. Sequencing used distant non-tumor lung tissue. The TCR comes from a man between 60 and 75 years old with non-small cell lung cancer. The CDR3 DNA is TGTGTCAGCAGCCAAGCGAGCAATGAGCAGTTCTTC. Protein sequence: CVSSQASNEQFF.